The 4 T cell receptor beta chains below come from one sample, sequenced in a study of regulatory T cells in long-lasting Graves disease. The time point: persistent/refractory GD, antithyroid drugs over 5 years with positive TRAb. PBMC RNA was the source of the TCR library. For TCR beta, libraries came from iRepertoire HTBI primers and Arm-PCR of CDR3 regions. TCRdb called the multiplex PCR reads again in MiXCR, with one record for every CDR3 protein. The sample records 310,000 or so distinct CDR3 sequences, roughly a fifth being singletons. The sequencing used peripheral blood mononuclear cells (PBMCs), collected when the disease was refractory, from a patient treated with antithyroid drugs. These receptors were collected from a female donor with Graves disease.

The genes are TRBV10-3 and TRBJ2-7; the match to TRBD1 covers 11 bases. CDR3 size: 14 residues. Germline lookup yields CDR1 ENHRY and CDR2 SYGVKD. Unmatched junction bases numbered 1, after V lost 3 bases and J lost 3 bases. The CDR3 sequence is CAISEGTGGYEQYF. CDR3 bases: TGTGCCATCAGTGAAGGGACAGGGGGCTACGAGCAGTACTTC.

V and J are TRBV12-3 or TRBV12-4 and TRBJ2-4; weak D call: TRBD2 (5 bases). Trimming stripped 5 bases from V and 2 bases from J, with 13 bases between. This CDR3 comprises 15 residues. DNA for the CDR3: TGTGCCAGCAGTCCCACCGGGGAGACCAAAAACATTCAGTACTTC. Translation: CASSPTGETKNIQYF.

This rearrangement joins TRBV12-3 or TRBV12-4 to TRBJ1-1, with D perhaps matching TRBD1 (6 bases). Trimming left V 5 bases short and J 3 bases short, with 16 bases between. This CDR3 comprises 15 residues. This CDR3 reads CASSIGGGVDTEAFF. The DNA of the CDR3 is TGTGCCAGCAGTATTGGAGGGGGGGTAGACACTGAAGCTTTCTTT.

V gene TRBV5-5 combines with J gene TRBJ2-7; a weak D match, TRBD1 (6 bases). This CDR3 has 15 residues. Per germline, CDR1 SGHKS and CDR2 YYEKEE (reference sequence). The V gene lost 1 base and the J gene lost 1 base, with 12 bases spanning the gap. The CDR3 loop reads CASSLHMDSSYEQYF. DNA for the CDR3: TGTGCCAGCAGCTTGCACATGGACAGTTCCTACGAGCAGTACTTC.